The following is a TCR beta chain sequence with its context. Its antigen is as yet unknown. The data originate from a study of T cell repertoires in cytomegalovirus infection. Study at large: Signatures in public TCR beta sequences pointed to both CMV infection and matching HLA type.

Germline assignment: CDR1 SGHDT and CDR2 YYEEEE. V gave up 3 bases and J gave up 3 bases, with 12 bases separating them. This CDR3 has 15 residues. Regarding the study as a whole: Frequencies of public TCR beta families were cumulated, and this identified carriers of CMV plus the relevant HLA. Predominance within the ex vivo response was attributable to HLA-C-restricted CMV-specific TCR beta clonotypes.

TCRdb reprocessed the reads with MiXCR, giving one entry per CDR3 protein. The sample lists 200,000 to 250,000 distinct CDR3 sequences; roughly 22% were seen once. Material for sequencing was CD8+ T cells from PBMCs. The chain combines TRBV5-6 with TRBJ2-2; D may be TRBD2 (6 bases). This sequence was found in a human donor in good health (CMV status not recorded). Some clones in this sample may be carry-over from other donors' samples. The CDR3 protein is CASSSEEGDTGELFF. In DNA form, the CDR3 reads TGTGCCAGCAGCTCCGAGGAGGGCGACACCGGGGAGCTGTTTTTT.